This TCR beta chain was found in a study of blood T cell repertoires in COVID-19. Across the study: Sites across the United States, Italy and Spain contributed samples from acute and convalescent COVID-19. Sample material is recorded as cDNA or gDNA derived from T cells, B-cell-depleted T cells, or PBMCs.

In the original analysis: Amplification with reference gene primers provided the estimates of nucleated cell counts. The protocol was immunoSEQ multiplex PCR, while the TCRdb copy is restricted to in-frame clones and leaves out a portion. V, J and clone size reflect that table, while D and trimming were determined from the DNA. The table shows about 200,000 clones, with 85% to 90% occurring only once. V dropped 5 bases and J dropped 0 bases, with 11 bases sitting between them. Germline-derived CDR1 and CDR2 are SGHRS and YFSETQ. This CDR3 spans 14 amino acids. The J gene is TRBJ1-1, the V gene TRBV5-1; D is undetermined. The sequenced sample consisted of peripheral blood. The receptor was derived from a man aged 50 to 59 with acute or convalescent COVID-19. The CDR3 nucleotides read TGCGCCAGCAGACAACAGAGCTTGAACACTGAAGCTTTCTTT. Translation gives CASRQQSLNTEAFF.